The 28 T cell receptor beta chains below come from one sample, sequenced in a study of OX40 agonist ivuxolimab in advanced cancers. Assay used: immunoSEQ multiplex PCR; TCRdb lists only in-frame clones, some missing. The top ten clones hold approximately 4.3% of a sample with over 60,000 clones, 85% of them seen once. The sample consisted of CD4+ or CD8+ T cells sorted from blood, taken in a trial of the OX40 agonist ivuxolimab. The receptors stem from an adult with an advanced solid tumor such as melanoma, head and neck, liver or kidney cancer.

J is TRBJ2-5 and V is TRBV18; D is undetermined. Germline V CDR1 and CDR2: KGHSH, LQKENI. Trimming took 2 bases from V and 5 from J, leaving 6 bases between them. The CDR3 length is 12 residues. The CDR3 here is CASSPVEETQYF. The CDR3 DNA is TGTGCCAGCTCACCAGTCGAGGAGACCCAGTACTTC.

This sequence joins TRBV11-1 and TRBJ2-1; the D is unclear. The V end was cut by 5 bases, the J end by 0 bases, with 20 bases between. The CDR3 contains 18 residues. The germline gives CDR1 SGHAT, CDR2 FQDESV (reference sequence). In nucleotides, the CDR3 is TGTGCCAGCAGCGACATGGCGCGAGGATTTAGCTCCTACAATGAGCAGTTCTTC. It encodes CASSDMARGFSSYNEQFF.

The chain combines TRBV5-4 with TRBJ2-7; a weak D match, TRBD1 (5 bases). The CDR3 covers 14 residues. The V and J ends lost 4 bases and 3 bases respectively, with 14 bases between them. Per germline, CDR1 SGHNT and CDR2 YYREEE (reference sequence). CDR3 in DNA: TGTGCCAGCAGCCCAAGGACAAGATACTACGAGCAGTACTTC. Amino acid sequence: CASSPRTRYYEQYF.

V usage is TRBV7-9 and J usage is TRBJ2-1; tentatively, D is TRBD2 (5 bases). The CDR3 extends over 14 amino acids. Germline V gene lookup returns CDR1 SEHNR and CDR2 FQNEAQ (reference sequence). Between the trimmed V and J ends, which lost 7 bases and 9 bases, there was a span of 19 bases. CDR3 protein: CASTLSEVRGEQFF. CDR3 DNA: TGTGCCAGCACCCTTAGCGAGGTTAGAGGTGAGCAGTTCTTC.

The V and J genes are TRBV6-4 and TRBJ1-5, with 10 bases fitting TRBD1. V lost 8 bases, J lost 1 base, and 11 bases stayed unmatched. Germline CDR1 reads MRHNA; CDR2 reads SNTAGT. This CDR3 contains 17 residues. CDR3 residues: CASSPGTGVRSNQPQHF. CDR3 bases: TGTGCCAGCTCGCCCGGGACAGGGGTTCGGAGCAATCAGCCCCAGCATTTT.

The V call is TRBV5-4, the J call TRBJ1-6, with 7 bases aligning to TRBD1. V dropped 4 bases and J dropped 0; count of bases not matched to a gene: 4. The CDR3 totals 16 residues. CDR1 is SGHNT and CDR2 is YYREEE in the germline V gene (reference sequence). CDR3 in amino acids: CASSRTGSSYNSPLHF. The CDR3 nucleotides are TGTGCCAGCAGCAGGACAGGCAGCTCCTATAATTCACCCCTCCACTTT.

V is TRBV18 and J is TRBJ2-3, with 10 bases matching TRBD2. This CDR3 has 18 amino acids. Per germline, CDR1 KGHSH and CDR2 LQKENI. Losses at the gene ends were 5 bases for V and 2 bases for J; bases not matched to a gene: 13. The CDR3 nucleotides read TGTGCCAGCTCAGAAAACCTAGCGGGGGCCGGCTACACAGATACGCAGTATTTT. Protein: CASSENLAGAGYTDTQYF.

This chain joins TRBV30 and TRBJ1-6; D gene uncertain. Deletions cut 1 base from V and 5 bases from J, with 15 bases between. Germline assignment: CDR1 GTSNPN and CDR2 SVGIG (reference sequence). The CDR3 sequence is 16 residues long. CDR3 amino acids: CAWSAQSMRNNSPLHF. In DNA form, the CDR3 reads TGTGCCTGGAGTGCCCAAAGCATGAGAAATAATTCACCCCTCCACTTT.

V gene TRBV13 combines with J gene TRBJ2-1; 15 bases map to TRBD2. V lost 4 bases to trimming and J lost 10 bases; unmatched junction nucleotides: 14. In germline, CDR1 is PRHDT, CDR2 FYEKMQ (reference sequence). The CDR3 runs to 18 residues. CDR3 sequence reads: CASSSPGLAGGQAVEQFF. The CDR3 nucleotides are TGTGCCAGCAGCTCGCCGGGACTAGCGGGAGGTCAGGCTGTGGAGCAGTTCTTC.

The CDR3 bases are TGTGCCAGCGGGTGGAGGAATGAGCAGTTCTTC. Protein product: CASGWRNEQFF. The V call is TRBV6-6, the J call TRBJ2-1; weak D call: TRBD2 (5 bases). The V end lost 8 bases, the J end lost 7 bases, and 9 bases lay between the germline ends. The CDR3 sequence is 11 residues long. Germline CDR1 reads MNHNY; CDR2 reads SVGAGI (reference sequence).

The chain recombines TRBV21-1 with TRBJ1-1; the D call in the table, TRBD1, was not verified against the DNA. TRBV21-1 is tagged as a pseudogene. The CDR3 length is 17 residues. CDR3: CASSKDWRQGAGTEAFF. The CDR3, as DNA: TGTGCCAGCAGCAAAGATTGGAGACAGGGGGCTGGCACTGAAGCTTTCTTT.

The rearrangement links TRBV19 to TRBJ2-1; 7 nucleotides line up with TRBD2. Germline CDR1 reads LNHDA; CDR2 reads SQIVND (reference sequence). The CDR3 length is 15 residues. Losses at the gene ends were 1 base for V and 10 bases for J; bases not matched to a gene: 10. The CDR3 DNA reads as TGTGCCAGTAGTATAGGGGGAGGGCCGGGAAGCGAGCAGTTCTTC. Translation: CASSIGGGPGSEQFF.

The gene calls are TRBV5-1 and TRBJ2-5, with TRBD1 identical over 9 bases. The V segment lost 4 bases and the J segment 0 bases; nucleotides outside the gene matches: 7. There are 16 residues in the CDR3. Germline V gene sequence: CDR1 SGHRS, CDR2 YFSETQ. CDR3 in DNA: TGCGCCAGCAGCCATTCCGGGACAGGGAACCAAGAGACCCAGTACTTC. As protein: CASSHSGTGNQETQYF.

The rearrangement joins TRBV7-2 to TRBJ2-2; perhaps TRBD1 as D (6 bases). The germline V and J ends were trimmed by 4 bases and 0 bases, with 12 bases remaining between them. In germline, CDR1 is SGHTA, CDR2 FQGNSA. The CDR3 runs 16 residues. CDR3 in amino acids: CASSYGGGANTGELFF. The CDR3 DNA reads as TGTGCCAGCAGCTATGGGGGCGGAGCGAACACCGGGGAGCTGTTTTTT. Based on the CDR3 plus reference TRBV7-2 and TRBJ2-2, the full variable domain is GAGVSQSPSNKVTEKGKDVELRCDPISGHTALYWYRQSLGQGLEFLIYFQGNSAPDKSGLPSDRFSAERTGGSVSTLTIQRTQQEDSAVYLCASSYGGGANTGELFFGEGSRLTVL.

The chain combines TRBV5-8 with TRBJ1-4; 10 nucleotides match TRBD1. CDR3 length: 15 residues. Trimming cost V 1 base and J 7 bases; bases outside gene matches: 4. Germline V gene sequence: CDR1 SGHTS, CDR2 YDEGEE. CDR3 residues: CASSLQTGGLEKLFF. Written as DNA, the CDR3 is TGTGCCAGCAGCTTGCAGACAGGGGGCCTTGAAAAACTGTTTTTT.

For the CDR3, the DNA is TGTGCCAGCACCCTACAGGGAATGAACACTGAAGCTTTCTTT. This gives the protein CASTLQGMNTEAFF. The rearrangement joins TRBV7-6 to TRBJ1-1; TRBD1 is a possible D gene (6 bases). Trimming cost V 7 bases and J 0 bases, with 12 bases left between them. The CDR3 consists of 14 residues. The V gene's germline CDR1 is SGHVS and CDR2 FNYEAQ.

This chain connects TRBV10-2 to TRBJ2-4; TRBD1 is a possible D gene (6 bases). V was pared by 6 bases and J by 1 base, with 25 bases between. The germline V gene encodes CDR1 WSHSY and CDR2 SAAADI. The CDR3 sequence is 19 residues long. Here the CDR3 reads CASRMGDNHLGSAKNIQYF. CDR3 bases: TGCGCCAGCAGGATGGGGGACAACCATCTCGGATCGGCCAAAAACATTCAGTACTTC.

The gene calls are TRBV7-9 and TRBJ1-4; D is perhaps TRBD1 (5 bases). Between the trimmed V and J ends, which lost 1 base and 7 bases, there was a span of 13 bases. CDR3 length: 15 amino acids. CDR1 SEHNR and CDR2 FQNEAQ come from the germline V gene (reference sequence). The CDR3 here is CASSLGRGGVEKLFF. CDR3 nucleotides: TGTGCCAGCAGCTTAGGAAGGGGAGGGGTTGAAAAACTGTTTTTT.

CDR3: CAIRAGTANTGELFF. In nucleotides, the CDR3 is TGTGCCATCAGAGCCGGGACAGCTAACACCGGGGAGCTGTTTTTT. The J gene is TRBJ2-2, the V gene TRBV10-3, with TRBD1 identical over 7 bases. The CDR3 spans 15 residues. Trimming removed 6 bases from V and 2 bases from J; junction bases left unmatched: 6. Per the germline V gene, CDR1 is ENHRY and CDR2 is SYGVKD.

V is TRBV7-9 and J is TRBJ1-5; TRBD1 agrees at 9 bases. The length of the CDR3 is 14 residues. Germline V gives CDR1 SEHNR, CDR2 FQNEAQ (reference sequence). The V gene end was trimmed by 4 bases and the J gene end by 6 bases; junction bases not matched to a gene: 4. The CDR3 coding sequence is TGTGCCAGCAGCTCAACAGGGGGCGGTCAGCCCCAGCATTTT. Translation: CASSSTGGGQPQHF.

The rearrangement joins TRBV30 to TRBJ2-3; 8 positions agree with TRBD1. This CDR3 contains 15 residues. CDR1 is GTSNPN, CDR2 SVGIG, per germline (reference sequence). Losses at the gene ends were 0 bases for V and 7 bases for J; bases not matched to a gene: 9. CDR3 sequence (DNA): TGTGCCTGGAGTGTAGAGGACAGGGTGATAAATACGCAGTATTTT. This codes for CAWSVEDRVINTQYF.

Only one count was recorded for this clone. J is TRBJ1-4 and V is TRBV4-1; D perhaps matches TRBD1 (5 bases). V was pared by 4 bases and J by 8 bases, with 11 bases between. CDR1 is MGHRA, CDR2 YSYEKL, per germline. The length of the CDR3 is 13 residues. CDR3 residues: CASSPRGPEKLFF. The CDR3 DNA is TGCGCCAGCAGCCCTCGGGGCCCCGAAAAACTGTTTTTT.

This clone has just one count. The rearrangement joins TRBV6-1 to TRBJ1-5; unclear D gene. Germline values: CDR1 MNHNS, CDR2 SASEGT. The CDR3 spans 13 residues. The V and J ends lost 11 bases and 3 bases respectively, with 14 bases between them. Here the CDR3 reads CAGNPGDNQPQHF. The CDR3 DNA follows: TGTGCCGGAAACCCGGGAGACAATCAGCCCCAGCATTTT.

The chain is built from TRBV28 and TRBJ2-6, with D perhaps matching TRBD1 (7 bases). CDR3 length equals 15 residues. Trimming left V 7 bases short and J 0 bases short, with 10 bases between. The germline V gene encodes CDR1 MDHEN and CDR2 SYDVKM. The DNA of the CDR3 is TGTGCCAGCACTCAGGGGGGCTCTGGGGCCAACGTCCTGACTTTC. Its translation is CASTQGGSGANVLTF.

The chain combines TRBV5-4 with TRBJ2-3; D uncertain. CDR3 size: 13 residues. V was cut by 2 bases and J by 6 bases, with 10 bases left in between. The germline CDR1 and CDR2 sequences are SGHNT and YYREEE (reference sequence). The chain's CDR3 is CASSLVSTDTQYF. Here the CDR3 DNA reads TGTGCCAGCAGCTTAGTAAGTACGGATACGCAGTATTTT.

V gene TRBV2 combines with J gene TRBJ2-7; TRBD1 agrees at 7 bases. Germline CDR1 is SNHLY and CDR2 is FYNNEI. Trimming cost V 6 bases and J 3 bases; bases outside gene matches: 2. This CDR3 region has 12 residues. CDR3 in amino acids: CASRGQLYEQYF. DNA of the CDR3: TGTGCCAGCAGGGGACAGCTCTACGAGCAGTACTTC.

CDR3 sequence reads: CASSLAIAGPQGEQFF. The DNA for the CDR3 is TGCGCCAGCAGCTTGGCCATAGCGGGACCCCAGGGCGAGCAGTTCTTC. The genes are TRBV5-1 and TRBJ2-1; 8 bases line up with TRBD2. The germline V gene has CDR1 SGHRS and CDR2 YFSETQ. The junction had 12 bases not matched to a gene; V was cut back by 0 bases and J by 10 bases. CDR3 length: 16 residues. The full variable domain, in which reference TRBV5-1 and TRBJ2-1 provide the parts outside the CDR3, is KAGVTQTPRYLIKTRGQQVTLSCSPISGHRSVSWYQQTPGQGLQFLFEYFSETQRNKGNFPGRFSGRQFSNSRSEMNVSTLELGDSALYLCASSLAIAGPQGEQFFGPGTRLTVL.

The chain links TRBV11-2 to TRBJ2-1, with 13 bases lining up with TRBD2. Trimming removed 5 bases from V and 8 bases from J; junction bases left unmatched: 6. Germline CDR1 and CDR2: SGHAT and FQNNGV. The CDR3 is 15 amino acids. CDR3 region: CASSLGLAGVDEQFF. The CDR3 nucleotides read TGTGCCAGCAGCCTTGGACTAGCGGGAGTCGATGAGCAGTTCTTC.